Included here is one TCR beta chain sequence, with context. This clone's antigen is unknown. Base qualities are not at hand, and no much larger clone is one base apart. The sample comes from a study of blood T cell repertoires in COVID-19 (dated by TCRdb to the early 2020s). About the full investigation: Samples from collaborators originated in the United States, Italy and Spain and spanned both the acute and convalescent phases of COVID-19. The material from the prospective study consisted of cDNA or gDNA derived from T cells, B-cell-depleted T cells, or PBMCs. Subjects who had been exposed to COVID-19, were actively infected with it, or had recovered from it provided the deeply sampled blood TCRbeta repertoires that made up the dataset. A freely available public database, intended as a resource for researchers studying the immune response to SARS-CoV-2, is where the repertoires were released. The samples were drawn from the first 160 participants of the ongoing ImmuneRACE study and from 1,200 or so subjects provided by 6 global collaborators. A de-identified subject ID, COVID-19 status, age in years and sex were almost always included in the sample metadata. Where available, HLA class I and class II types were taken from metadata supplied by the sample provider and were not determined by assay-based typing.

Results the study describes overall, beyond this receptor: The amount of clinical and demographic metadata varied by source and participant and was provided uncurated.

CDR1 is given as SGHRS and CDR2 as YFSETQ, both from the germline V gene. The CDR3 numbers 15 residues from cysteine through phenylalanine. Of all the DNA, just the CDR3 is kept, 45 bases in frame from base 1. V and J are trimmed by 0 bases and 5 bases, and the gene matches miss 6 bases of the junction. TCRbeta CDR3 regions were amplified from genomic DNA using the immunoSEQ Assay, a bias-controlled multiplex PCR. Regarding the original processing steps: Within the assay, amplification of reference gene primers was used to estimate how many nucleated cells each sample contained. Sequence reads were collapsed and filtered to measure the absolute abundance of every unique TCRbeta CDR3 rearrangement. For each sample, productive Simpson clonality was calculated as the square root of Simpson's diversity index over productive rearrangements. TCRdb carries this immuneACCESS record with in-frame sequences only. Its versions omit some clonotypes, under half of them owing to an unresolved V gene in the studies checked, with the rest unexplained. The V and J calls and clone size come from that table; D and trimming were worked out from the DNA. The sample table shows a few hundred thousand clones, and approximately 86% are seen once. The leading ten clones occupy roughly 0.8% of the sample.

Each collaborating institution followed its own protocols to collect whole blood in K2EDTA tubes. Collaborator samples were shipped for TCRbeta analysis as frozen whole blood, isolated PBMCs, or DNA extracted from either sample type. The TCR was taken from a woman in her twenties or thirties with acute or convalescent COVID-19. The chain was built from TRBV5-1 and TRBJ1-1; 8 middle bases align to TRBD1. The sample comprised peripheral blood. The CDR3 reads as follows: CASSLVDRDETEAFF. The bases are TGCGCCAGCAGCTTGGTGGACAGGGATGAAACTGAAGCTTTCTTT.